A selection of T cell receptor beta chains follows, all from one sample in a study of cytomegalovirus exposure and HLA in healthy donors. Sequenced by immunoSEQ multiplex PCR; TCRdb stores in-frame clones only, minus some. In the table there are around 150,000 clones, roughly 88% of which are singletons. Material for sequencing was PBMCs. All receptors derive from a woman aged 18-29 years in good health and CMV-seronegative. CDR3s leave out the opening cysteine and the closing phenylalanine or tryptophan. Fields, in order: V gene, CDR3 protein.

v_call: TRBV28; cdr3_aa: ASRRTSGGSYEQY
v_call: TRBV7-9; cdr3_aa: ASSHWTSGGPDSYNEQF
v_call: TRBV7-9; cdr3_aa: ASSLPTEAYGYT
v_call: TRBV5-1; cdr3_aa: ASSPGLAGARTDTQY
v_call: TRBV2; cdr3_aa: ASSVSQGAGEQY
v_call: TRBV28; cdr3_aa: ASRYSGGEGYDYT
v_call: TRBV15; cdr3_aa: ATSSSIEAAINEKLF
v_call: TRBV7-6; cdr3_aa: ASSLGGGSSGYEQY
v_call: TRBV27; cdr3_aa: ASRITGGANYGYT
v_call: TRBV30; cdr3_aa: AWSVRWETQY
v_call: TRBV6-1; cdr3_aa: ASSEPRY
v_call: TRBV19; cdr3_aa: ASSLHLTGYNGYT
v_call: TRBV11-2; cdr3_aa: ASSSIRQGGVNTEAF
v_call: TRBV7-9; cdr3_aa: ASSPPGSGANVLT
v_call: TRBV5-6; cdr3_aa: ASRFSGSSYEQY
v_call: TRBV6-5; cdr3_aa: ASSGGTAGSYEQY
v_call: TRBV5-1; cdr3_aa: ASSLAGAAYEQY
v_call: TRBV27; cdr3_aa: ASSPTRQGNSPLH
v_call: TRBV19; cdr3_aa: ASPPADRVGTEAF
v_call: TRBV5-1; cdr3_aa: ASSWGSGANYEQY
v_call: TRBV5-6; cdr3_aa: ASSLGQTSGYT